This record covers a single TCR beta chain. This entry is derived from a study of preoperative IRX-2 immunotherapy in early breast cancer. Described treatment: preoperative locoregional IRX-2 cytokine immunotherapy. This phase Ib study tested locoregional IRX-2 cytokine immunotherapy given before surgery. Method: immunoSEQ multiplex PCR; TCRdb's copy keeps in-frame clones and lacks some. The top ten clones hold around 15% of a sample with 20,000 to 25,000 clones, approximately 95% of them seen once. Germline V gene data show CDR1 as MGHDK and CDR2 as SYGVNS. The CDR3 has 13 residues. V gave up 5 bases and J gave up 6 bases, with 10 bases separating them.

This sequence originates from a human donor with breast cancer. The chain combines TRBV25-1 with TRBJ2-2; the D call may be TRBD1 or TRBD2 (5 bases each). The starting material was tumor tissue, obtained after IRX-2 immunotherapy. CDR3 sequence reads: CASSQRDAGELFF. As DNA, the CDR3 is TGTGCCAGCAGTCAGAGGGACGCCGGGGAGCTGTTTTTT.